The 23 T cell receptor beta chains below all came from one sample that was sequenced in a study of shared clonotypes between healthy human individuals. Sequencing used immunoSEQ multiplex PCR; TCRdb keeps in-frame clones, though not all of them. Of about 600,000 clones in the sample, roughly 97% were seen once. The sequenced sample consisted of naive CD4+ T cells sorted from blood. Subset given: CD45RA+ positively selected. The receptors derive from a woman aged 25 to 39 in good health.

The DNA of the CDR3 is TGTGCCAGCAGTTCTCGACTAGCGGGTAGCTACAATGAGCAGTTCTTC. This gives the protein CASSSRLAGSYNEQFF. This chain joins TRBV27 and TRBJ2-1; 10 bases agree with TRBD2. The CDR3 has 16 residues. CDR1 is MNHEY and CDR2 is SMNVEV in the germline V gene (reference sequence). V shed 4 bases, J shed 3 bases, and the junction held 6 bases outside the gene matches.

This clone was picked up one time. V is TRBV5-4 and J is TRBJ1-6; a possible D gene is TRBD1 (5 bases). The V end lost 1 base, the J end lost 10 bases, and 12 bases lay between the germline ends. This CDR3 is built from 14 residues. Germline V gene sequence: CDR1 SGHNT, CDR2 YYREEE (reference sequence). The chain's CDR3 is CASSLQGMESPLHF. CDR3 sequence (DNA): TGTGCCAGCAGCTTGCAGGGTATGGAATCACCCCTCCACTTT.

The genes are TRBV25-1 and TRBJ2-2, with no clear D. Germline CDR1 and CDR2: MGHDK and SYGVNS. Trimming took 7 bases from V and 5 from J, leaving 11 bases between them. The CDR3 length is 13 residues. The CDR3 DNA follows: TGTGCCAGCAAGAATGGGTGGACCGGGGAGCTGTTTTTT. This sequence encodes CASKNGWTGELFF.

The DNA for the CDR3 is TGTGCCATCAGACTAGAAACCTACGAGCAGTACTTC. Protein sequence: CAIRLETYEQYF. The chain carries TRBV2 and TRBJ2-7; a possible D gene is TRBD2 (6 bases). The V end was cut by 10 bases, the J end by 2 bases, with 12 bases between. CDR1 is SNHLY and CDR2 is FYNNEI in the germline V gene. The CDR3 covers 12 residues.

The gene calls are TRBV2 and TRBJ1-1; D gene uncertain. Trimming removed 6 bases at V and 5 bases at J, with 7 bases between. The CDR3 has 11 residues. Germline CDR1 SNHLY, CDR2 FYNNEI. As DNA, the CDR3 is TGTGCCAGCAGGGAGGTGACTGAAGCTTTCTTT. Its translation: CASREVTEAFF.

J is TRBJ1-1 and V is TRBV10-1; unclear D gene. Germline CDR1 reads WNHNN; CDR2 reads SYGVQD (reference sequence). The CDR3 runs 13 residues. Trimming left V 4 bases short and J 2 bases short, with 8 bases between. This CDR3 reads CASSGAVNTEAFF. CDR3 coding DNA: TGCGCCAGCAGTGGGGCAGTAAACACTGAAGCTTTCTTT.

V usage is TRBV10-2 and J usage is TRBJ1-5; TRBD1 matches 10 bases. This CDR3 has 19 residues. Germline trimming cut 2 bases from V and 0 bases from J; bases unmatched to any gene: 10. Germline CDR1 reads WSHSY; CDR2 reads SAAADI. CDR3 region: CASSERGDRGSYSNQPQHF. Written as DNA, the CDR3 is TGCGCCAGCAGTGAGAGAGGGGACAGGGGAAGTTATAGCAATCAGCCCCAGCATTTT.

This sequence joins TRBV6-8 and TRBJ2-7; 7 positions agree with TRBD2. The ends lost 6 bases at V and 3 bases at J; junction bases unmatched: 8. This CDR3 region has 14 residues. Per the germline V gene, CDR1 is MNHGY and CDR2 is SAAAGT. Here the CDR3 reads CASRSCGGSYEQYF. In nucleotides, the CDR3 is TGTGCCAGCAGGTCGTGCGGCGGGAGCTACGAGCAGTACTTC.

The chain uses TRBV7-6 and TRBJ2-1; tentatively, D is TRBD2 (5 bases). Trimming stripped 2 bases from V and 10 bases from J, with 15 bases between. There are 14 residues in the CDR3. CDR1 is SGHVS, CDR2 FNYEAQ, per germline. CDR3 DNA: TGTGCCAGCAGCTTATCCGCGGGCCCTTGGGAGCAGTTCTTC. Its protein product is CASSLSAGPWEQFF.

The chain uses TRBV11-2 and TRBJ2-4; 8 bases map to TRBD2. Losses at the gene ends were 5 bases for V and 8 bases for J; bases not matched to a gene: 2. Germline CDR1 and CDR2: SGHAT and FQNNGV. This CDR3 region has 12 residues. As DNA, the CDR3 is TGTGCCAGCAGCCGGGAGGGTTACATTCAGTACTTC. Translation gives CASSREGYIQYF. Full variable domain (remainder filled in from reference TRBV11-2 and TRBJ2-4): EAGVAQSPRYKIIEKRQSVAFWCNPISGHATLYWYQQILGQGPKLLIQFQNNGVVDDSQLPKDRFSAERLKGVDSTLKIQPAKLEDSAVYLCASSREGYIQYFGAGTRLSVL.

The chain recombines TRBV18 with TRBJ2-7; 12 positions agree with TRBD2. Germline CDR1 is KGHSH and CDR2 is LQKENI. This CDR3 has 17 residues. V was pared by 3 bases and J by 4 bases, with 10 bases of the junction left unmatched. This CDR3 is CASSPSGGLAGIYEQYF. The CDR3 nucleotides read TGTGCCAGCTCACCGTCAGGCGGACTAGCGGGGATTTACGAGCAGTACTTC.

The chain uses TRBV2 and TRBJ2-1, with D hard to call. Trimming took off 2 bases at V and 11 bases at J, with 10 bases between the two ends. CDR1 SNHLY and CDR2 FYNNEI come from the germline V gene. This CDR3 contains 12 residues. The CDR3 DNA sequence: TGTGCCAGCAGTGAATATAGGCAGAAGCAGTTCTTC. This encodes CASSEYRQKQFF. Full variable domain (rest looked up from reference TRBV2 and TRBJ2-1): EPEVTQTPSHQVTQMGQEVILRCVPISNHLYFYWYRQILGQKVEFLVSFYNNEISEKSEIFDDQFSVERPDGSNFTLKIRSTKLEDSAMYFCASSEYRQKQFFGPGTRLTVL.

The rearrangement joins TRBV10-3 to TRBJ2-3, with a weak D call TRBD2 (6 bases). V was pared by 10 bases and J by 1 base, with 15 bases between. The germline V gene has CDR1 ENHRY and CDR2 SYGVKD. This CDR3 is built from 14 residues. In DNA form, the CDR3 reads TGTGCCACAGGGCGGGGAGAGCGCACAGATACGCAGTATTTT. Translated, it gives CATGRGERTDTQYF.

CDR3 region: CASSEWVADYDQQYF. The CDR3 bases are TGTGCCAGCAGTGAATGGGTAGCGGACTACGATCAGCAGTACTTC. The gene calls are TRBV2 and TRBJ2-7, with D maybe TRBD2 (6 bases). The CDR3 extends over 15 amino acids. Germline CDR1 reads SNHLY; CDR2 reads FYNNEI. V was trimmed by 2 bases and J by 8 bases, leaving 19 bases between them.

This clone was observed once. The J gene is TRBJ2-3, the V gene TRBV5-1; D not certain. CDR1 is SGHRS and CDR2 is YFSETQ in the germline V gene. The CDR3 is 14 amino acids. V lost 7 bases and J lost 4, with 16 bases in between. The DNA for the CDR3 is TGCGCCAGCGGTTCTGTGGATGAGGCAGATACGCAGTATTTT. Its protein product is CASGSVDEADTQYF.

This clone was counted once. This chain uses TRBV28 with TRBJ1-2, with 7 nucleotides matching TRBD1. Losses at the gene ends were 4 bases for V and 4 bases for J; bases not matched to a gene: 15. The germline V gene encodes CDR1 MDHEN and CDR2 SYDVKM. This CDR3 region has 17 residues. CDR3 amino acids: CASSSTRDREMSYGYTF. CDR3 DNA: TGTGCCAGCAGTTCAACACGTGACAGGGAAATGAGCTATGGCTACACCTTC.

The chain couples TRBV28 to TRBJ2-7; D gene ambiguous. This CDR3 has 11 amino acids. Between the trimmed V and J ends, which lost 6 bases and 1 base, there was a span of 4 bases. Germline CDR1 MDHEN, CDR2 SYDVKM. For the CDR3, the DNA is TGTGCCAGCAGGAAATCCTACGAGCAGTACTTC. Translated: CASRKSYEQYF.

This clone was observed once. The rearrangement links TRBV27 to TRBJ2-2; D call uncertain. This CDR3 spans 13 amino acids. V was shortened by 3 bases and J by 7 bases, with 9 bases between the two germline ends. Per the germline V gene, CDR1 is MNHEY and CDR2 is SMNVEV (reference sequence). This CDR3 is CASSFTADGELFF. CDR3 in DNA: TGTGCCAGCAGTTTCACGGCCGACGGGGAGCTGTTTTTT.

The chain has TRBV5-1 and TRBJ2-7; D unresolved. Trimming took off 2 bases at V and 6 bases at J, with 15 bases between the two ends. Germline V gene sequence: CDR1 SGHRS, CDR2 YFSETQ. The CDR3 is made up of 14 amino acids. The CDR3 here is CASSFPGVAGEQYF. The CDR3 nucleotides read TGCGCCAGCAGCTTCCCTGGGGTAGCTGGCGAGCAGTACTTC.

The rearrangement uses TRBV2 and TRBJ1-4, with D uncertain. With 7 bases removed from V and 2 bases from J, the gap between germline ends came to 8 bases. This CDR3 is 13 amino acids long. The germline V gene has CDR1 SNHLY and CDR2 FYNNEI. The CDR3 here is CASNGLTNEKLFF. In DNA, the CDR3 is TGTGCCAGCAATGGCCTTACTAATGAAAAACTGTTTTTT. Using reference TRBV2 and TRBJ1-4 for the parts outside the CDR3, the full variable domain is EPEVTQTPSHQVTQMGQEVILRCVPISNHLYFYWYRQILGQKVEFLVSFYNNEISEKSEIFDDQFSVERPDGSNFTLKIRSTKLEDSAMYFCASNGLTNEKLFFGSGTQLSVL.

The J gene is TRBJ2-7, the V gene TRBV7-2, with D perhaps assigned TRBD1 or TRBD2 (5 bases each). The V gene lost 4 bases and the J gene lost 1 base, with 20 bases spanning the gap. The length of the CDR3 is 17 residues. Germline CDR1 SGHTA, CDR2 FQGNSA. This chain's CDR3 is CASSSRDGLRVSYEQYF. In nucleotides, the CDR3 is TGTGCCAGCAGCTCCCGGGACGGATTGCGCGTGTCCTACGAGCAGTACTTC. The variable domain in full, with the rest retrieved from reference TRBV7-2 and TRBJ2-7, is GAGVSQSPSNKVTEKGKDVELRCDPISGHTALYWYRQSLGQGLEFLIYFQGNSAPDKSGLPSDRFSAERTGGSVSTLTIQRTQQEDSAVYLCASSSRDGLRVSYEQYFGPGTRLTVT.

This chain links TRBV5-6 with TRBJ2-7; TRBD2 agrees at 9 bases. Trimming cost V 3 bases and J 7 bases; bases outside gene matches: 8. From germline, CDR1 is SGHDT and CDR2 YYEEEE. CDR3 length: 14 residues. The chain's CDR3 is CASSWLSGSGEQYF. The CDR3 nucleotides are TGTGCCAGCAGCTGGCTTAGCGGGAGTGGGGAGCAGTACTTC.

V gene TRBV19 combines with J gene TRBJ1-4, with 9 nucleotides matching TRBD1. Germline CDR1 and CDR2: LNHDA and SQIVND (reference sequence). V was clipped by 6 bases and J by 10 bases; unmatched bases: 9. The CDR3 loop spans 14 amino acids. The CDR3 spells CASSPGQGLRKLFF. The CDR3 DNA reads TGTGCCAGTAGCCCGGGACAGGGCTTAAGAAAACTGTTTTTT.